The 9 T cell receptor beta chains below all came from one sample that was sequenced in a study of blood T cell repertoires in COVID-19. The method was immunoSEQ multiplex PCR; TCRdb's version includes in-frame clones alone and lacks a portion of them. The sample holds about 170,000 clones, around 82% seen once. Specimen: peripheral blood. These receptors all come from a man aged 55 to 70 who had recovered from COVID-19.

V gene TRBV10-3 combines with J gene TRBJ2-7, with 9 bases matching TRBD2. After removal of 6 bases from V and 5 bases from J, the junction contained 5 bases not matched to a gene. Germline assignment: CDR1 ENHRY and CDR2 SYGVKD. CDR3 size: 13 residues. CDR3 loop: CAIRIAGVDEQYF. DNA for the CDR3: TGTGCCATCAGGATAGCGGGGGTTGACGAGCAGTACTTC.

This clone is a singleton in its sample. The chain couples TRBV4-1 to TRBJ2-1; 14 positions match TRBD2. There are 15 residues in the CDR3. V was clipped by 3 bases and J by 8 bases; unmatched bases: 3. The germline CDR1 and CDR2 sequences are MGHRA and YSYEKL. The CDR3 loop reads CASSQGLAGADEQFF. As DNA, the CDR3 is TGCGCCAGCAGCCAGGGACTAGCGGGGGCCGATGAGCAGTTCTTC.

The V gene is TRBV9, the J gene TRBJ1-1; no clear D gene. V lost 4 bases to trimming and J lost 7 bases, with 11 bases between them. The germline V gene encodes CDR1 SGDLS and CDR2 YYNGEE. This CDR3 is built from 12 residues. The CDR3 here is CASSSTRGEAFF. The DNA for the CDR3 is TGTGCCAGCAGCTCCACCCGGGGTGAAGCTTTCTTT. Variable domain in full (rest from reference TRBV9 and TRBJ1-1): DSGVTQTPKHLITATGQRVTLRCSPRSGDLSVYWYQQSLDQGLQFLIQYYNGEERAKGNILERFSAQQFPDLHSELNLSSLELGDSALYFCASSSTRGEAFFGQGTRLTVV.

This clone was seen only once. The chain joins TRBV20-1 to TRBJ2-1; TRBD2 aligns across 7 bases. The trim removed 0 bases at V and 15 bases at J, leaving 5 bases unmatched. This CDR3 comprises 11 residues. CDR1 is DFQATT and CDR2 is SNEGSKA in the germline V gene (reference sequence). CDR3 sequence reads: CSARELRGGFF. The CDR3 nucleotides read TGCAGTGCTAGAGAGTTGCGCGGGGGGTTCTTC.

Here the CDR3 reads CASSLRTGETGELFF. CDR3 sequence (DNA): TGTGCCAGCAGCTTGCGGACAGGGGAGACCGGGGAGCTGTTTTTT. This chain uses TRBV7-8 with TRBJ2-2, with 9 bases matching TRBD1. Germline V gene data show CDR1 as SGHVS and CDR2 as FQNEAQ. With V trimmed by 3 bases and J by 5 bases, 4 bases remained unmatched. CDR3 length: 15 amino acids.

The chain has TRBV12-3 or TRBV12-4 and TRBJ2-3; no clear D gene. This CDR3 comprises 12 residues. V dropped 6 bases and J dropped 2 bases, with 6 bases sitting between them. This CDR3 reads CASSLNTDTQYF. DNA of the CDR3: TGTGCCAGCAGCCTAAACACAGATACGCAGTATTTT.

This chain uses TRBV6-5 with TRBJ1-2; 10 bases are shared with TRBD1. V lost 6 bases and J lost 3; bases outside the gene matches: 4. This CDR3 contains 14 residues. Per the germline V gene, CDR1 is MNHEY and CDR2 is SVGAGI. CDR3 sequence (DNA): TGTGCCAGCAGAAGGACAGGGGGTGACTATGGCTACACCTTC. Residues: CASRRTGGDYGYTF.

The chain couples TRBV15 to TRBJ1-4, with D maybe TRBD1 (6 bases). Trimming took 3 bases from V and 3 from J, leaving 8 bases between them. The CDR3 loop spans 14 amino acids. CDR1 is LNHNV, CDR2 YYDKDF, per germline (reference sequence). The CDR3: CATSRDRANEKLFF. The CDR3 nucleotides read TGTGCCACCAGCAGGGACAGAGCTAATGAAAAACTGTTTTTT.

The V gene is TRBV30, the J gene TRBJ2-7; weak D call: TRBD1 (7 bases). The V gene's germline CDR1 is GTSNPN and CDR2 SVGIG (reference sequence). This CDR3 region has 12 residues. With 5 bases removed from V and 4 bases from J, the gap between germline ends came to 12 bases. As DNA, the CDR3 is TGTGCCTGGGGAGGGGACAGATACGAGCAGTACTTC. This sequence encodes CAWGGDRYEQYF.